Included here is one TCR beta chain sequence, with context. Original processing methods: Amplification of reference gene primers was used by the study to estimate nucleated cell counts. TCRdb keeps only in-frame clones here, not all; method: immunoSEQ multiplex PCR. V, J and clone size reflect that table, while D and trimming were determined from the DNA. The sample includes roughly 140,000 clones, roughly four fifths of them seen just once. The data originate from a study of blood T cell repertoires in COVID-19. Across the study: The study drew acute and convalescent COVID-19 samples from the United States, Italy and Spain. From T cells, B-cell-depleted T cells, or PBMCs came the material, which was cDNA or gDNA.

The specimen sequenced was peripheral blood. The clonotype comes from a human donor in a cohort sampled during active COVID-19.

The CDR3, as DNA: TGTGCCAGTAGTCCGACAGCCCTCTTGCACAATGAGCAGTTCTTC. Encoded protein: CASSPTALLHNEQFF. The V call is TRBV19, the J call TRBJ2-1, with D maybe TRBD1 (5 bases). The CDR3 has 15 residues. Per the germline V gene, CDR1 is LNHDA and CDR2 is SQIVND (reference sequence). The V end was cut by 5 bases, the J end by 5 bases, with 16 bases between.